These 31 T cell receptor beta chains share one sample of origin, sequenced in a study of memory CD4+ T cells and cytomegalovirus serostatus. Single viable CD3+CD4+CD8-CD45RO+ cells were sorted as the memory CD4+ T cells. Using immunoSEQ multiplex PCR, the repertoire was profiled, and TCRdb retains in-frame clones only, with some absent. The table records about 52,000 clones, 60% to 80% of them present only once. Sequencing used memory CD4+ T cells from blood. The receptors derive from an adult in good health and CMV-seronegative.

The rearrangement links TRBV10-3 to TRBJ1-2; no firm D call. The germline CDR1 and CDR2 sequences are ENHRY and SYGVKD. The CDR3 is made up of 14 amino acids. V lost 4 bases and J lost 3, with 12 bases in between. The DNA for the CDR3 is TGTGCCATCAGTGGTCAGGCGTCGGACTATGGCTACACCTTC. It codes for CAISGQASDYGYTF.

V usage is TRBV6-1 and J usage is TRBJ1-5, with D hard to call. Trimming pared 4 bases from V and 1 base from J, leaving 8 bases between. CDR3 length equals 14 residues. Germline assignment: CDR1 MNHNS and CDR2 SASEGT. The CDR3 DNA reads TGTGCCAGCAGTGGGGAACGGAGCAATCAGCCCCAGCATTTT. Translating it yields CASSGERSNQPQHF.

V is TRBV30 and J is TRBJ1-3; D gene unclear. The CDR3 is 14 residues long. Germline assignment: CDR1 GTSNPN and CDR2 SVGIG (reference sequence). The V and J ends lost 3 bases and 0 bases respectively, with 9 bases between them. This chain's CDR3 is CAWRRSHSGNTIYF. The CDR3, as DNA: TGTGCCTGGAGGAGGTCTCACTCTGGAAACACCATATATTTT. The full variable domain, in which reference TRBV30 and TRBJ1-3 provide the parts outside the CDR3, is SQTIHQWPATLVQPVGSPLSLECTVEGTSNPNLYWYRQAAGRGLQLLFYSVGIGQISSEVPQNLSASRPQDRQFILSSKKLLLSDSGFYLCAWRRSHSGNTIYFGEGSWLTVV.

A few counts support this clone. The chain joins TRBV5-6 to TRBJ2-7; unclear D gene. Trimming left V 3 bases short and J 0 bases short, with 1 base between. The germline CDR1 and CDR2 sequences are SGHDT and YYEEEE. The CDR3 extends over 11 amino acids. As DNA, the CDR3 is TGTGCCAGCAGCTACTCCTACGAGCAGTACTTC. It encodes CASSYSYEQYF.

V is TRBV6-5 and J is TRBJ1-2; 8 positions agree with TRBD1. Germline V gene data show CDR1 as MNHEY and CDR2 as SVGAGI. Unmatched junction bases numbered 6, after V lost 6 bases and J lost 6 bases. This CDR3 region has 13 residues. The CDR3 loop is CASRPTGGNGYTF. CDR3 sequence (DNA): TGTGCCAGCAGGCCCACAGGGGGAAATGGCTACACCTTC.

The CDR3 protein is CASSLAGAGLSGANVLTF. The CDR3 DNA is TGCGCCAGCAGCTTGGCCGGTGCAGGGTTGTCTGGGGCCAACGTCCTGACTTTC. The rearrangement links TRBV5-1 to TRBJ2-6, with D maybe TRBD1 (5 bases). CDR3 size: 18 residues. Looked up from germline, CDR1 is SGHRS and CDR2 is YFSETQ. V shed 0 bases and J shed 1 base, with 14 bases lying between them.

The V gene is TRBV5-4, the J gene TRBJ1-6; D unresolved. Trimming shortened V by 7 bases and J by 7 bases, and 21 bases separated the two germline ends. The CDR3 spans 16 residues. Germline V gives CDR1 SGHNT, CDR2 YYREEE (reference sequence). Here the CDR3 reads CASGNGVMGRNSPLHF. CDR3 sequence (DNA): TGTGCCAGCGGTAATGGGGTGATGGGGAGGAATTCACCCCTCCACTTT.

This clone appeared once. The chain couples TRBV27 to TRBJ1-6, with a tentative D call TRBD1 (5 bases). Germline loops: CDR1 MNHEY, CDR2 SMNVEV (reference sequence). This CDR3 is 15 amino acids long. V lost 5 bases and J 7 bases, leaving 15 bases between the germline ends. In nucleotides, the CDR3 is TGTGCCAGCAGTCCCTACTCAGGGTGGAATTCACCCCTCCACTTT. Protein: CASSPYSGWNSPLHF.

The chain is built from TRBV27 and TRBJ1-5, with 7 nucleotides matching TRBD1. Trimming at V came to 7 bases and at J to 3 bases, leaving 12 bases not matched to a gene. The CDR3 is made up of 16 amino acids. Germline lookup yields CDR1 MNHEY and CDR2 SMNVEV (reference sequence). The CDR3 is CASTFPQGLDNQPQHF. CDR3 sequence (DNA): TGTGCCAGCACCTTCCCACAGGGGTTGGACAATCAGCCCCAGCATTTT.

CDR3 nucleotides: TGTGCCATCAGTGTTCAGCAGGGCGCCTACGAGCAGTACTTC. Translation: CAISVQQGAYEQYF. The chain couples TRBV10-3 to TRBJ2-7; the D gene is possibly TRBD1 (5 bases). The CDR3 sequence is 14 residues long. V dropped 4 bases and J dropped 2 bases, with 12 bases sitting between them. Germline V gene data show CDR1 as ENHRY and CDR2 as SYGVKD.

The chain uses TRBV2 and TRBJ2-1; D call uncertain. The CDR3 contains 12 residues. Germline V lookup: CDR1 SNHLY, CDR2 FYNNEI. Trimming stripped 5 bases from V and 7 bases from J, with 9 bases between. The CDR3 protein is CASSPQRNEQFF. The CDR3 coding sequence is TGTGCCAGCAGTCCACAACGGAATGAGCAGTTCTTC.

This clone was observed a handful of times. The J gene is TRBJ1-1, the V gene TRBV30; D is unclear. The CDR3 totals 13 residues. Trimming removed 6 bases from V and 1 base from J, with 12 bases in between. Per germline, CDR1 GTSNPN and CDR2 SVGIG (reference sequence). CDR3 region: CACSLGWNTEAFF. CDR3 bases: TGTGCCTGCTCTCTGGGGTGGAACACTGAAGCTTTCTTT.

The DNA for the CDR3 is TGTGCTAGTGGGGGGCGGGCTAGGGACACTGAAGCTTTCTTT. As protein: CASGGRARDTEAFF. V gene TRBV12-5 combines with J gene TRBJ1-1; D is possibly TRBD1 (5 bases). CDR3 size: 14 residues. CDR1 LGHNT and CDR2 FRNRAP come from the germline V gene. V was pared by 6 bases and J by 3 bases, with 14 bases between. Looking up the rest from reference TRBV12-5 and TRBJ1-1 gives the full variable domain: DARVTQTPRHKVTEMGQEVTMRCQPILGHNTVFWYRQTMMQGLELLAYFRNRAPLDDSGMPKDRFSAEMPDATLATLKIQPSEPRDSAVYFCASGGRARDTEAFFGQGTRLTVV.

This clone was counted between two and nine times. The chain employs TRBV30 and TRBJ1-6; D might be TRBD1 (6 bases). This CDR3 is 13 amino acids long. Trimming stripped 3 bases from V and 7 bases from J, with 10 bases between. Germline-derived CDR1 and CDR2 are GTSNPN and SVGIG (reference sequence). The CDR3, as DNA: TGTGCCTGGAGGGCTCAGGGGAATTCACCCCTCCACTTT. Its translation is CAWRAQGNSPLHF.

This clone was counted a single time. The CDR3 nucleotides read TGTGCCAGCAGTTATAGGACCGGGGAGCTGTTTTTT. This sequence encodes CASSYRTGELFF. The chain employs TRBV6-5 and TRBJ2-2; D is undetermined. Per the germline V gene, CDR1 is MNHEY and CDR2 is SVGAGI. CDR3 length equals 12 residues. Trimming removed 3 bases from V and 5 bases from J, with 4 bases in between.

The chain is built from TRBV10-3 and TRBJ2-4; D gene uncertain. CDR1 and CDR2 from the germline V gene are ENHRY and SYGVKD. V was pared by 2 bases and J by 0 bases, with 5 bases between. The CDR3 is 14 amino acids. CDR3 DNA sequence: TGTGCCATCAGTGAGAACCTAGCCAAAAACATTCAGTACTTC. It specifies CAISENLAKNIQYF.

V usage is TRBV13 and J usage is TRBJ2-3; 8 bases are a match to TRBD2. V was pared by 5 bases and J by 2 bases, with 6 bases of the junction left unmatched. This CDR3 has 15 residues. Per germline, CDR1 PRHDT and CDR2 FYEKMQ (reference sequence). Here the CDR3 DNA reads TGTGCCAGCAGCCACGGGGGGGCTGTCACAGATACGCAGTATTTT. It codes for CASSHGGAVTDTQYF.

The table lists this clone with a few counts. This CDR3 is CASSYSGRKTEPGYTF. CDR3 in DNA: TGTGCCAGCAGTTACTCCGGACGCAAAACTGAGCCGGGCTACACCTTC. The chain uses TRBV6-5 and TRBJ1-2; D not resolved. Germline-derived CDR1 and CDR2 are MNHEY and SVGAGI. V was shortened by 0 bases and J by 8 bases, with 19 bases between the two germline ends. The CDR3 is made up of 16 amino acids.

This sequence joins TRBV5-8 and TRBJ2-3; 7 nucleotides match TRBD1. Trimming at V came to 4 bases and at J to 6 bases, leaving 11 bases not matched to a gene. The length of the CDR3 is 15 residues. The germline V gene encodes CDR1 SGHTS and CDR2 YDEGEE. The CDR3 DNA sequence: TGTGCCAGCAGCCCAGACAGGGTGGGTTTGGATACGCAGTATTTT. It is translated as CASSPDRVGLDTQYF.

Here the CDR3 reads CATSTRDSSYGYTF. The CDR3, as DNA: TGTGCCACCAGCACCAGGGACAGTTCCTATGGCTACACCTTC. The chain links TRBV15 to TRBJ1-2; 7 nucleotides agree with TRBD1. CDR3 length equals 14 residues. Per the germline V gene, CDR1 is LNHNV and CDR2 is YYDKDF (reference sequence). V was pared by 4 bases and J by 4 bases, with 6 bases of the junction left unmatched.

In its sample, this clone was seen a few times. This chain links TRBV2 with TRBJ1-6; 8 bases fit TRBD1. V lost 6 bases, J lost 10 bases, and 8 bases stayed unmatched. Germline CDR1 is SNHLY and CDR2 is FYNNEI. The CDR3 contains 14 residues. The CDR3 region has the DNA TGTGCCAGCAGAAAAGGACAGGGTAAATCACCCCTCCACTTT. It yields the protein CASRKGQGKSPLHF.

This chain connects TRBV7-8 to TRBJ2-7; perhaps TRBD1 as D (6 bases). Germline CDR1 is SGHVS and CDR2 is FQNEAQ. The CDR3 has 12 amino acids. Trimming stripped 6 bases from V and 8 bases from J, with 14 bases between. CDR3 region: CASSKDRSQQYF. The CDR3 DNA follows: TGTGCCAGCAGTAAAGACAGGAGCCAGCAGTACTTC.

This clone was counted between two and nine times. The rearrangement joins TRBV28 to TRBJ2-5; TRBD1 might be the D (6 bases). The CDR3 contains 15 residues. Trimming removed 5 bases from V and 2 bases from J, with 15 bases in between. Germline-derived CDR1 and CDR2 are MDHEN and SYDVKM. The CDR3 reads CASSRPTDRQETQYF. Here the CDR3 DNA reads TGTGCCAGCAGTCGCCCGACGGACAGACAAGAGACCCAGTACTTC.

This rearrangement joins TRBV21-1 to TRBJ1-5; the tabulated D call, TRBD1, remains unverified against the DNA. TRBV21-1 is an annotated pseudogene. CDR3 size: 19 residues. The CDR3, as DNA: TGTGCCAGCAGCAAGGAGACCCTGTCCAGGGAATATGTTGAATGGCCCCAGCATTTT. It is translated as CASSKETLSREYVEWPQHF.

The genes are TRBV13 and TRBJ1-3; D is ambiguous. This CDR3 contains 18 residues. Per germline, CDR1 PRHDT and CDR2 FYEKMQ (reference sequence). V was cut by 0 bases and J by 0 bases, with 15 bases left in between. The CDR3 DNA is TGTGCCAGCAGCTTAGGTTCCGCGTCGCGGGTCTCTGGAAACACCATATATTTT. Its protein is CASSLGSASRVSGNTIYF.

J is TRBJ2-7 and V is TRBV14; D possibly corresponds to TRBD2 (5 bases). Germline V gene data show CDR1 as SGHDN and CDR2 as FVKESK. Trimming cost V 0 bases and J 0 bases, with 12 bases left between them. This CDR3 has 16 residues. The CDR3 region is CASSQDLRGSSYEQYF. The CDR3 DNA follows: TGTGCCAGCAGCCAAGACCTACGGGGAAGCTCCTACGAGCAGTACTTC.

The sample holds one count of this clone. This sequence joins TRBV11-2 and TRBJ1-2; D not certain. CDR3 size: 12 residues. Germline CDR1 SGHAT, CDR2 FQNNGV. V lost 5 bases and J lost 8, with 12 bases in between. In DNA form, the CDR3 reads TGTGCCAGCAGCCCTGGTTTTGGAGGCTACACCTTC. It specifies CASSPGFGGYTF.

The rearrangement joins TRBV29-1 to TRBJ1-2; D might be TRBD1 (6 bases). This CDR3 has 17 amino acids. Per germline, CDR1 SQVTM and CDR2 ANQGSEA. The V gene lost 3 bases and the J gene lost 5 bases, with 25 bases spanning the gap. The CDR3 is CSVDLTIPIQGGYGYTF. Written as DNA, the CDR3 is TGCAGCGTTGACCTGACAATTCCCATACAGGGTGGTTATGGCTACACCTTC.

In its sample, this clone was seen a few times. The genes are TRBV7-9 and TRBJ2-3; possible D gene TRBD2, 6 bases. V dropped 4 bases and J dropped 2 bases, with 13 bases sitting between them. The length of the CDR3 is 15 residues. CDR1 and CDR2 from the germline V gene are SEHNR and FQNEAQ (reference sequence). The CDR3 loop reads CASSWDFPTTDTQYF. CDR3 DNA: TGTGCCAGCAGCTGGGACTTTCCGACCACAGATACGCAGTATTTT.

This chain connects TRBV6-1 to TRBJ1-1; 8 bases fit TRBD1. The CDR3 contains 15 residues. Looked up from germline, CDR1 is MNHNS and CDR2 is SASEGT. V trimming: 3 bases; J trimming: 6 bases; junction bases outside the gene matches: 9. The CDR3 DNA reads as TGTGCCAGCAGTGACAGGGGGCGCATTAGCCCTGAAGCTTTCTTT. This translates into CASSDRGRISPEAFF.

The chain uses TRBV11-1 and TRBJ2-3; 10 nucleotides line up with TRBD2. Germline V gene sequence: CDR1 SGHAT, CDR2 FQDESV (reference sequence). CDR3 length: 16 amino acids. J gave up 5 bases and V 5 bases, and 10 bases lay outside the gene matches. CDR3 in DNA: TGTGCCAGCAGCCACGCTAGCGGGGGAGCCGGAGATACGCAGTATTTT. Translating gives CASSHASGGAGDTQYF.